This T cell receptor beta chain was recorded in a study of blood T cell repertoires in COVID-19. Study at large: Spain, Italy and the United States supplied samples that represented acute and convalescent COVID-19.

The data were produced by immunoSEQ multiplex PCR, yet TCRdb's version contains in-frame clones alone and is incomplete. In the table there are roughly 160,000 clones, around 79% of which are singletons. This sequence was found in a woman between 55 and 75 years old with COVID-19, enrolled during active disease. Sequencing used peripheral blood.

This CDR3 reads CAWSPAGLAKNIQYF. Here the CDR3 DNA reads TGTGCCTGGAGCCCCGCAGGGTTAGCCAAAAACATTCAGTACTTC. The chain carries TRBV30 and TRBJ2-4, with D maybe TRBD1 (5 bases). The CDR3 extends over 15 amino acids. V was trimmed by 3 bases and J by 0 bases, leaving 12 bases between them. Germline CDR1 GTSNPN, CDR2 SVGIG (reference sequence).